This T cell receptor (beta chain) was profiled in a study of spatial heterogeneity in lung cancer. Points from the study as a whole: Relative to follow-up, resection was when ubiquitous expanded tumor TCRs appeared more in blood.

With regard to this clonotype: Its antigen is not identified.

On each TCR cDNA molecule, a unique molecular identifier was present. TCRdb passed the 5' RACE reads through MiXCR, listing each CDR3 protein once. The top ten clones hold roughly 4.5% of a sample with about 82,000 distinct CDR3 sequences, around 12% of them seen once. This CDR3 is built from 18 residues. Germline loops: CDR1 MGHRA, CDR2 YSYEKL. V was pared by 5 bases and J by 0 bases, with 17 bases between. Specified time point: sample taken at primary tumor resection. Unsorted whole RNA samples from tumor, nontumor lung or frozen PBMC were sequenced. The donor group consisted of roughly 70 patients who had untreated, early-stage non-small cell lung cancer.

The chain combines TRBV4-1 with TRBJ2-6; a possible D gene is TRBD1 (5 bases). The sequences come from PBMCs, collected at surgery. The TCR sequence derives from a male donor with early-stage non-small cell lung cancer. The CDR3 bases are TGCGCCAGCAGCTCGCAGGACATGATAGGCTCTGGGGCCAACGTCCTGACTTTC. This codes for CASSSQDMIGSGANVLTF.